This T cell receptor beta chain was captured in a study of T-cell memory formation after mild COVID-19. General study findings and limits: Memory sampled before infection contained some responding clones, suggesting cross-reactive memory joined. Shrinking CD4+ clones were chiefly CM and EM; CD8+ ones were chiefly EMRA. Day 15 to 85 contracting clones showed balanced CD4/CD8; later expanders leaned CD4+.

5'RACE with constant-segment primers built TCRalpha and TCRbeta cDNA libraries with UMIs. TCRdb recomputed calls from the 5' RACE reads with MiXCR, one row per CDR3 protein. Here the sample spans around 450,000 distinct CDR3 sequences, less than 25% being singletons. Regarding this clonotype: Its antigen is still unknown.

The clonotype was recovered from an adult woman who had mild COVID-19 (a few samples of this study predate the infection). Cell type and time point are not known. The sample consisted of PBMCs or a T cell subset sorted from them (not recorded which).

Here the CDR3 reads CASRSQGLAGEFSYEQYF. The CDR3 DNA follows: TGTGCCAGCAGGAGCCAGGGACTAGCGGGGGAATTCTCCTACGAGCAGTACTTC. This chain joins TRBV2 and TRBJ2-7; 14 bases line up with TRBD2. The CDR3 extends over 18 amino acids. CDR1 and CDR2 from the germline V gene are SNHLY and FYNNEI. Losses at the gene ends were 6 bases for V and 0 bases for J; bases not matched to a gene: 10.